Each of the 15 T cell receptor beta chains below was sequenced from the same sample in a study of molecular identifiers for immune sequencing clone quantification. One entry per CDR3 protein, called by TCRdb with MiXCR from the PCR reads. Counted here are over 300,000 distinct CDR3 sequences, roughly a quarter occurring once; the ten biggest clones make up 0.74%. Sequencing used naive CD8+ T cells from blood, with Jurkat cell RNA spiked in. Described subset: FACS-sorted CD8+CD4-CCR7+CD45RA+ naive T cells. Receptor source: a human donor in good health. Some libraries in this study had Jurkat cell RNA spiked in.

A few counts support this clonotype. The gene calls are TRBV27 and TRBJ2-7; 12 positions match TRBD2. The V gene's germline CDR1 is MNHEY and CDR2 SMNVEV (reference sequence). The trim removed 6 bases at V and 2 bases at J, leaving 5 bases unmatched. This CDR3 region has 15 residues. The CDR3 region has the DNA TGTGCCAGCAGAATCCTAGCGGGGGGGCCCTACGAGCAGTACTTC. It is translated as CASRILAGGPYEQYF.

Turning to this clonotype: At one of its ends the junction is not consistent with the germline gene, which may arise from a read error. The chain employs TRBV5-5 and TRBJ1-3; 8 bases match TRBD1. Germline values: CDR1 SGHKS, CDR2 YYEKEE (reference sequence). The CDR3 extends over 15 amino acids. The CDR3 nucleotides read TGTGCCAGCAGCTTACAGGGGGAAGCTGGAAACACCGTATATTTT. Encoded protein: CASSLQGEAGNTVYF.

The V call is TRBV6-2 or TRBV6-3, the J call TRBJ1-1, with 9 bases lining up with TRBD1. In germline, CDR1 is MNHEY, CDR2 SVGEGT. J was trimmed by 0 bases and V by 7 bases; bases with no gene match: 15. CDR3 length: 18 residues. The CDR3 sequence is CASTLRRDRVPLNTEAFF. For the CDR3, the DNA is TGTGCCAGCACCTTACGCCGGGACAGGGTTCCGCTGAACACTGAAGCTTTCTTT.

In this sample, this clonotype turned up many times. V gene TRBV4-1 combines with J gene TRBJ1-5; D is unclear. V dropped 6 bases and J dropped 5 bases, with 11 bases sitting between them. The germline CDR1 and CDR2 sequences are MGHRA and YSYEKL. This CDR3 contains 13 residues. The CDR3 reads CASSPGRDQPQHF. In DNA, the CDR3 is TGCGCCAGCAGTCCTGGGCGGGATCAGCCCCAGCATTTT.

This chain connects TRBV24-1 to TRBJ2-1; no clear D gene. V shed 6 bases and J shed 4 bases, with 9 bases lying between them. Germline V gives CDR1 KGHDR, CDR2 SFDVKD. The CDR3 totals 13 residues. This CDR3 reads CATSLVGYNEQFF. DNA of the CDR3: TGTGCCACCAGTCTGGTCGGGTACAATGAGCAGTTCTTC.

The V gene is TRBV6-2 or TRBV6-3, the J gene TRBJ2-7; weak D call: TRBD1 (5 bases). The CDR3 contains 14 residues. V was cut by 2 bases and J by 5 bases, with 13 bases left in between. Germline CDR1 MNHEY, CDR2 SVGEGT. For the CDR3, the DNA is TGTGCCAGCAGTTACGAGGCAGGGAAGGACGAGCAGTACTTC. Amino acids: CASSYEAGKDEQYF.

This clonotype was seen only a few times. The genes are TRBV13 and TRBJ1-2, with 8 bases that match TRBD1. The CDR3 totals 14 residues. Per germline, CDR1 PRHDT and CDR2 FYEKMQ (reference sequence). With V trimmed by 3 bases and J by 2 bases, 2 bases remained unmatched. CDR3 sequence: CASSFGQGNYGYTF. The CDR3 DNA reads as TGTGCCAGCAGCTTCGGACAGGGAAACTATGGCTACACCTTC.

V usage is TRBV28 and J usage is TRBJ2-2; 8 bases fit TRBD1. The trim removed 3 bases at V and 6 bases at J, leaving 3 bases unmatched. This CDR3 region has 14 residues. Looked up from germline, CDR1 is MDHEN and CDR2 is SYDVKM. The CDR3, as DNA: TGTGCCAGCAGTTTTAGGACAGGGCCCGGGGAGCTGTTTTTT. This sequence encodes CASSFRTGPGELFF.

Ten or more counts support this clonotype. The CDR3 nucleotides are TGTGCCAGCAGTGAGTACGGGACAGGAGATCAGCCCCAGCATTTT. Translation: CASSEYGTGDQPQHF. The genes are TRBV6-1 and TRBJ1-5; TRBD1 agrees at 8 bases. Trimming took 3 bases from V and 5 from J; bases not matched to a gene: 6. The CDR3 is 15 amino acids. From germline, CDR1 is MNHNS and CDR2 SASEGT.

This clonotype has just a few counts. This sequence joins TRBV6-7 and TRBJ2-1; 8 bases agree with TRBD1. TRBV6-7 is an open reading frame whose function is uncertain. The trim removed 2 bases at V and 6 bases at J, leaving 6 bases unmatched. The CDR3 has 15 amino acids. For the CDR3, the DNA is TGTGCCAGCAGTTACCCGGACAGGGTGACCAATGAGCAGTTCTTC. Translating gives CASSYPDRVTNEQFF.

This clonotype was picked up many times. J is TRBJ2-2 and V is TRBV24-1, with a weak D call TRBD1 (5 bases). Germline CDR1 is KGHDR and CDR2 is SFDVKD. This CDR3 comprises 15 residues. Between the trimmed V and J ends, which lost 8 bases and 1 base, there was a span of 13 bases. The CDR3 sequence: CATIRIGQNTGELFF. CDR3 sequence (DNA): TGTGCCACCATTAGAATAGGACAGAACACCGGGGAGCTGTTTTTT.

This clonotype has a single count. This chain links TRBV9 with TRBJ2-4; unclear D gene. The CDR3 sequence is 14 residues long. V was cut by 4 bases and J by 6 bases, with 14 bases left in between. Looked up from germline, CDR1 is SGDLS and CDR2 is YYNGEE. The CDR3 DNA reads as TGTGCCAGCAGCAAAACGGCCGTGACAAACATTCAGTACTTC. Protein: CASSKTAVTNIQYF. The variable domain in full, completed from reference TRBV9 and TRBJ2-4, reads DSGVTQTPKHLITATGQRVTLRCSPRSGDLSVYWYQQSLDQGLQFLIQYYNGEERAKGNILERFSAQQFPDLHSELNLSSLELGDSALYFCASSKTAVTNIQYFGAGTRLSVL.

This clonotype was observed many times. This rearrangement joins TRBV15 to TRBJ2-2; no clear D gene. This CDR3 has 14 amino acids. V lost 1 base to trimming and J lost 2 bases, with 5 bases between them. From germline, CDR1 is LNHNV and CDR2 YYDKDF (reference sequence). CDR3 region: CATSRGDNTGELFF. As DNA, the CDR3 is TGTGCCACCAGCAGAGGTGACAACACCGGGGAGCTGTTTTTT.

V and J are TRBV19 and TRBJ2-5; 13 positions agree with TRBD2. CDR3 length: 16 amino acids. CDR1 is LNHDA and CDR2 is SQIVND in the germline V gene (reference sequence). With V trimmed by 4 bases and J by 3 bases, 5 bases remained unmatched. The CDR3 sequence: CASSKGLAGDEETQYF. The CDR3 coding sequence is TGTGCCAGTAGTAAAGGACTAGCGGGAGATGAAGAGACCCAGTACTTC.

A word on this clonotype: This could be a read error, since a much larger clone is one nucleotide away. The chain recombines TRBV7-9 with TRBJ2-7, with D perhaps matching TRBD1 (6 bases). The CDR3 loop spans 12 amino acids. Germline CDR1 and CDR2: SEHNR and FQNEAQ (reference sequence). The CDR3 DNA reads TGTGCCAGCAGCGAGGGACAACACGAGAAGTACTTC. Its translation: CASSEGQHEKYF.